Following are 14 T cell receptor beta chains from one sample sequenced in a study of cytomegalovirus exposure and HLA in healthy donors. Amplification used 60 Vbeta primers and 13 Jbeta primers. Measured with immunoSEQ multiplex PCR; TCRdb has only the in-frame clones, and not every one. Of about 140,000 clones detected, about 9.1% appear once; the ten largest clones hold 5.5% to 8%. Specimen: PBMCs. The receptor set was obtained from a woman aged 40 to 55 in good health and CMV-seropositive.

The chain employs TRBV19 and TRBJ2-7; TRBD1 matches at 7 bases. Germline V gene lookup returns CDR1 LNHDA and CDR2 SQIVND (reference sequence). Germline trimming cut 5 bases from V and 1 base from J; bases unmatched to any gene: 5. The CDR3 totals 14 residues. In DNA, the CDR3 is TGTGCCAGTAGTGCTCGACAGGGATCCTACGAGCAGTACTTC. Translated: CASSARQGSYEQYF.

The CDR3 region is CASRDRGRGGELFF. The CDR3 DNA is TGTGCCAGTAGGGACAGGGGGCGCGGCGGGGAGCTGTTTTTT. The J gene is TRBJ2-2, the V gene TRBV19, with 11 positions matching TRBD1. Germline V lookup: CDR1 LNHDA, CDR2 SQIVND (reference sequence). The CDR3 spans 14 residues. Germline trimming cut 6 bases from V and 7 bases from J; bases unmatched to any gene: 4.

The chain carries TRBV5-1 and TRBJ2-7; TRBD1 is a possible D gene (6 bases). Trimming cost V 4 bases and J 6 bases, with 17 bases left between them. This CDR3 region has 14 residues. Germline V lookup: CDR1 SGHRS, CDR2 YFSETQ. The CDR3 region is CASSPGARGVEQYF. The CDR3 DNA follows: TGCGCCAGCAGCCCCGGGGCCAGGGGTGTCGAGCAGTACTTC.

The chain uses TRBV5-1 and TRBJ1-2; TRBD1 agrees at 12 bases. Trimming took 4 bases from V and 7 from J; bases not matched to a gene: 5. The length of the CDR3 is 14 residues. Germline-derived CDR1 and CDR2 are SGHRS and YFSETQ. CDR3 in amino acids: CASSREGQGAGYTF. The DNA of the CDR3 is TGCGCCAGCAGCCGCGAGGGACAGGGGGCTGGCTACACCTTC.

V usage is TRBV2 and J usage is TRBJ1-6; 12 positions agree with TRBD1. J gave up 9 bases and V 8 bases, and 5 bases lay outside the gene matches. The germline V gene encodes CDR1 SNHLY and CDR2 FYNNEI. CDR3 length: 14 residues. CDR3 nucleotide sequence: TGTGCCAGCGCTGGGACAGGGGGCCGTTCACCCCTCCACTTT. As protein: CASAGTGGRSPLHF.

The chain recombines TRBV4-1 with TRBJ2-5; D gene unclear. The J call may be wrong; the DNA end is better matched by TRBJ2-7. The CDR3 covers 13 residues. Germline V CDR1 and CDR2: MGHRA, YSYEKL. CDR3 amino acids: CASSQDLTYEQYF. The CDR3 DNA reads as TGCGCCAGCAGCCAAGATCTTACCTACGAGCAGTACTTC.

The chain uses TRBV6-5 and TRBJ2-3; D may be TRBD1 (6 bases). Trimming cost V 0 bases and J 2 bases, with 9 bases left between them. The CDR3 contains 15 residues. The germline V gene encodes CDR1 MNHEY and CDR2 SVGAGI. The CDR3 region has the DNA TGTGCCAGCAGTTACTCTCGGGACAACACAGATACGCAGTATTTT. This encodes CASSYSRDNTDTQYF.

This clone appeared a few times. This chain connects TRBV7-9 to TRBJ1-3, with D perhaps matching TRBD1 (6 bases). This CDR3 is 15 amino acids long. Trimming cost V 4 bases and J 1 base, with 11 bases left between them. Germline CDR1 is SEHNR and CDR2 is FQNEAQ (reference sequence). CDR3 in DNA: TGTGCCAGCAGCTACGACGGGACATCTGGAAACACCATATATTTT. It encodes CASSYDGTSGNTIYF. Using reference TRBV7-9 and TRBJ1-3 for the parts outside the CDR3, the full variable domain is DTGVSQNPRHKITKRGQNVTFRCDPISEHNRLYWYRQTLGQGPEFLTYFQNEAQLEKSRLLSDRFSAERPKGSFSTLEIQRTEQGDSAMYLCASSYDGTSGNTIYFGEGSWLTVV.

This clone has just a few counts. The J gene is TRBJ1-2, the V gene TRBV6-1; D unclear. This CDR3 spans 14 amino acids. V was shortened by 1 base and J by 4 bases, with 10 bases between the two germline ends. The germline CDR1 and CDR2 sequences are MNHNS and SASEGT. The CDR3 protein is CASSEEAVAYGYTF. In nucleotides, the CDR3 is TGTGCCAGCAGTGAAGAGGCGGTCGCCTATGGCTACACCTTC.

The rearrangement uses TRBV7-2 and TRBJ2-5; TRBD2 might be the D (5 bases). V lost 2 bases, J lost 4 bases, and 11 bases lay in between. This CDR3 region has 14 residues. CDR1 is SGHTA and CDR2 is FQGNSA in the germline V gene. In nucleotides, the CDR3 is TGTGCCAGCAGCTTAAGCGGCCCCCGAGAGACCCAGTACTTC. It encodes CASSLSGPRETQYF.

The chain links TRBV7-6 to TRBJ2-1; 11 nucleotides align to TRBD2. Looked up from germline, CDR1 is SGHVS and CDR2 is FNYEAQ. This CDR3 has 15 residues. The ends lost 5 bases at V and 5 bases at J; junction bases unmatched: 5. In DNA form, the CDR3 reads TGTGCCAGCAGCGTTAGCGGGGGGGGACACAATGAGCAGTTCTTC. This gives the protein CASSVSGGGHNEQFF.

This clone was counted between two and nine times. V gene TRBV19 combines with J gene TRBJ1-4; tentative D call: TRBD1 (6 bases). The CDR3 runs 16 residues. Germline CDR1 LNHDA, CDR2 SQIVND (reference sequence). Trimming stripped 4 bases from V and 5 bases from J, with 17 bases between. CDR3 sequence: CASSNWDTKGNEKLFF. The CDR3 DNA reads as TGTGCCAGTAGTAATTGGGACACCAAGGGGAATGAAAAACTGTTTTTT.

The rearrangement links TRBV14 to TRBJ1-2; 8 bases fit TRBD1. CDR1 and CDR2 (germline): SGHDN, FVKESK. J was trimmed by 9 bases and V by 1 base; bases with no gene match: 7. The CDR3 extends over 14 amino acids. CDR3 bases: TGTGCCAGCAGCCAAGTTACAGGGGGTAATTGCTACACCTTC. Translated, it gives CASSQVTGGNCYTF.

This clone appeared a few times. Here the CDR3 reads CASSPGAAGSNQPQHF. The CDR3 nucleotides are TGTGCCAGCTCACCTGGGGCAGCGGGAAGCAATCAGCCCCAGCATTTT. The chain recombines TRBV18 with TRBJ1-5; D might be TRBD1 (5 bases). This CDR3 comprises 16 residues. The germline V gene has CDR1 KGHSH and CDR2 LQKENI. V lost 3 bases and J 1 base, leaving 13 bases between the germline ends.